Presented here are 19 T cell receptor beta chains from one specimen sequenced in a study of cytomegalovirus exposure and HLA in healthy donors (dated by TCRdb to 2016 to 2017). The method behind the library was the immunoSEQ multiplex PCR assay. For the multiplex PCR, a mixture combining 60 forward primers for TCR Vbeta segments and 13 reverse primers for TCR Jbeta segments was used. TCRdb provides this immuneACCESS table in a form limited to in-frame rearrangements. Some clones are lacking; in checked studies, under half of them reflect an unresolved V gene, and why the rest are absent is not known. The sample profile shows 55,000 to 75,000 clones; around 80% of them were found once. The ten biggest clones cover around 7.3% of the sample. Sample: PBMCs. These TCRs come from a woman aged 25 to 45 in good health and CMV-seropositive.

CDR3 sequence (DNA): TGTGCCAGCAGCTTCCGGGACAGGGGGCCAGATACGCAGTATTTT. Translation gives CASSFRDRGPDTQYF. The rearrangement joins TRBV7-2 to TRBJ2-3, with 12 bases that match TRBD1. Trimming took 3 bases from V and 4 from J; bases not matched to a gene: 2. CDR3 size: 15 residues. In germline, CDR1 is SGHTA, CDR2 FQGNSA.

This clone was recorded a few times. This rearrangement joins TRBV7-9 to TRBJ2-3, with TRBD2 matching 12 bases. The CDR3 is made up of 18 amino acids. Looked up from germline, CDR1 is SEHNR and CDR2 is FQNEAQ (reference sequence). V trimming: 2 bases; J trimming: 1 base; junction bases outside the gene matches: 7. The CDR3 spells CASSLSPSGRARTDTQYF. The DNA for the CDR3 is TGTGCCAGCAGCTTAAGTCCTAGCGGGAGGGCTCGCACAGATACGCAGTATTTT. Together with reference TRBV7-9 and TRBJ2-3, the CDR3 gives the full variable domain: DTGVSQNPRHKITKRGQNVTFRCDPISEHNRLYWYRQTLGQGPEFLTYFQNEAQLEKSRLLSDRFSAERPKGSFSTLEIQRTEQGDSAMYLCASSLSPSGRARTDTQYFGPGTRLTVL.

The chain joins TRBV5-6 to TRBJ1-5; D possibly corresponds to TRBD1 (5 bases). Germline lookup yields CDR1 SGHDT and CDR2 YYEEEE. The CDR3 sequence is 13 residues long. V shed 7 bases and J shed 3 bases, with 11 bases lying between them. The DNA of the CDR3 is TGTGCCAGCGGTACAGGAGACAATCAGCCCCAGCATTTT. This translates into CASGTGDNQPQHF.

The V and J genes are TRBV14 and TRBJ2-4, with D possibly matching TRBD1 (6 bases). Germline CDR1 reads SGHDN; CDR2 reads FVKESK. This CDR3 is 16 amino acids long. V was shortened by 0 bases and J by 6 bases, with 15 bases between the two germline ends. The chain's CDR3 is CASSQDQPFRGNIQYF. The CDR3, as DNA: TGTGCCAGCAGCCAAGATCAACCCTTCAGGGGAAACATTCAGTACTTC.

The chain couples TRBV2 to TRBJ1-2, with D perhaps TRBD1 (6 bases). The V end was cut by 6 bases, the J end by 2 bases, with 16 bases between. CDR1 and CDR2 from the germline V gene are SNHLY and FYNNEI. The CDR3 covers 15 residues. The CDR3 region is CASRRATGENYGYTF. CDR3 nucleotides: TGTGCCAGCAGACGTGCGACAGGAGAAAACTATGGCTACACCTTC.

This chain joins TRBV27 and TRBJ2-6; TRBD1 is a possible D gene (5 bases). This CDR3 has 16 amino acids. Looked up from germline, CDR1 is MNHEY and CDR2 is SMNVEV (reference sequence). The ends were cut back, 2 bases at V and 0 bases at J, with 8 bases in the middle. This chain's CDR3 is CASSLLGLSGANVLTF. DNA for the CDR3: TGTGCCAGCAGTTTACTGGGGCTCTCTGGGGCCAACGTCCTGACTTTC.

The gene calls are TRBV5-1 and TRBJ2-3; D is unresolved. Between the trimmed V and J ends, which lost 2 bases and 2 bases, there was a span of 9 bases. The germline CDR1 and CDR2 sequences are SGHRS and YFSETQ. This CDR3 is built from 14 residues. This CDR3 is CASSFQKHTDTQYF. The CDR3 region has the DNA TGCGCCAGCAGCTTTCAGAAACACACAGATACGCAGTATTTT.

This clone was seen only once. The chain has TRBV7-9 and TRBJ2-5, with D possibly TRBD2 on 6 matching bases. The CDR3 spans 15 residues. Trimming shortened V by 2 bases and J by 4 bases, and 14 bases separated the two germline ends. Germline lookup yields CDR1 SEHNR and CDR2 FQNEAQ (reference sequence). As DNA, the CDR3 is TGTGCCAGCAGCTTATGGAGGGGATCGGTAGAGACCCAGTACTTC. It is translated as CASSLWRGSVETQYF.

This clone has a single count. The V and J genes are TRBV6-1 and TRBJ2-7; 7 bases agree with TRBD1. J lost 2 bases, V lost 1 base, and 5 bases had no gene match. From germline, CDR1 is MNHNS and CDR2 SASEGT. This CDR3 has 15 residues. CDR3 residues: CASSEDPTGTYEQYF. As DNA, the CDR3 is TGTGCCAGCAGTGAAGACCCGACAGGGACCTACGAGCAGTACTTC.

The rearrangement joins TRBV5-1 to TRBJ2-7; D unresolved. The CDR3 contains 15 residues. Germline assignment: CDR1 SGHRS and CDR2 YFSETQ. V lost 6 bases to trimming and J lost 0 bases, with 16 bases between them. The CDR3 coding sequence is TGCGCCAGCACGCATGACGTGGGCCCCTCCTACGAGCAGTACTTC. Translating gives CASTHDVGPSYEQYF.

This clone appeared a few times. The CDR3 sequence: CASSPGSGSLLNQPQHF. CDR3 nucleotide sequence: TGCGCCAGCAGCCCAGGAAGCGGATCCCTACTCAATCAGCCCCAGCATTTT. This sequence joins TRBV5-1 and TRBJ1-5; no firm D call. CDR1 and CDR2 from the germline V gene are SGHRS and YFSETQ. This CDR3 contains 17 residues. The ends were cut back, 4 bases at V and 3 bases at J, with 20 bases in the middle.

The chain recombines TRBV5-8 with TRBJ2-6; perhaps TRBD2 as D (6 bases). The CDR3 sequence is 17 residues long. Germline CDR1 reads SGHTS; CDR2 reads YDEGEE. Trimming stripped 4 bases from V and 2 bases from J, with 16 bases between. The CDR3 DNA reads TGTGCCAGCAGCCCCCGCGGAGGGACCCCTGGGGCCAACGTCCTGACTTTC. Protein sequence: CASSPRGGTPGANVLTF.

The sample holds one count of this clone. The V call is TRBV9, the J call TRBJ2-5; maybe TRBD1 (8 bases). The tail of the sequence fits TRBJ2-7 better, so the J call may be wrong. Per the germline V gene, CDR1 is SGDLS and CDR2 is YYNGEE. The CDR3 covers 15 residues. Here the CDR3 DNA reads TGTGCCAGCAGCGTAGGAACAGGGGGGGGCTACGAGCAGTACTTC. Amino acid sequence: CASSVGTGGGYEQYF.

CDR3 DNA sequence: TGCACCAGCAGCCAATTCCGCCCGGGGGATAGAAAAGAGACCCAGTACTTC. This translates into CTSSQFRPGDRKETQYF. The chain links TRBV1 to TRBJ2-5; the table's D call, TRBD2, was not checked against the DNA. TRBV1 is listed as a pseudogene. This CDR3 spans 17 amino acids.

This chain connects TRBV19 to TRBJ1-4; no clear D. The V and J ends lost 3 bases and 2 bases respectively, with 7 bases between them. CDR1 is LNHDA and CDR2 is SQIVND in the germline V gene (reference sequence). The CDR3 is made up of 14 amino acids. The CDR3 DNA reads TGTGCCAGTAGTATCAGGTCTACTAATGAAAAACTGTTTTTT. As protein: CASSIRSTNEKLFF. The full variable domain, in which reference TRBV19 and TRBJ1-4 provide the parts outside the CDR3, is DGGITQSPKYLFRKEGQNVTLSCEQNLNHDAMYWYRQDPGQGLRLIYYSQIVNDFQKGDIAEGYSVSREKKESFPLTVTSAQKNPTAFYLCASSIRSTNEKLFFGSGTQLSVL.

CDR3 coding DNA: TGTGCCAGCAGCCGGGGAATCCAAGAGACCCAGTACTTC. Its protein is CASSRGIQETQYF. This rearrangement joins TRBV7-8 to TRBJ2-5; D may be TRBD2 (5 bases). V gave up 5 bases and J gave up 1 base, with 8 bases separating them. Per germline, CDR1 SGHVS and CDR2 FQNEAQ. The CDR3 runs 13 residues.

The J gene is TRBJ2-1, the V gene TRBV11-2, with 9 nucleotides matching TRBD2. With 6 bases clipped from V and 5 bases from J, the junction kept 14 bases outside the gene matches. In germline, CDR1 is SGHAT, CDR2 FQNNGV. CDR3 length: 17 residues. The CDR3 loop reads CASRLAGLRIGNNEQFF. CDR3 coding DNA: TGTGCCAGCAGGCTAGCGGGACTTAGAATTGGCAACAATGAGCAGTTCTTC.

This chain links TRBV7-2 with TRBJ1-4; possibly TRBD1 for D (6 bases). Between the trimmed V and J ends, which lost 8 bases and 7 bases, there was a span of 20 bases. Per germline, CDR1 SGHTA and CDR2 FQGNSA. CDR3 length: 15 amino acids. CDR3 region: CASAQRGGRVEKLFF. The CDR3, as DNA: TGTGCCAGCGCCCAGAGGGGGGGTAGGGTTGAAAAACTGTTTTTT.

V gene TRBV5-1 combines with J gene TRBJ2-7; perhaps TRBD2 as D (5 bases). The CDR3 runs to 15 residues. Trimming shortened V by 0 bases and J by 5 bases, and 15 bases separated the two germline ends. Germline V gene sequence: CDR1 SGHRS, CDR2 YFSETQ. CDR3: CASSLGRGNLDEQYF. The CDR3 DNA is TGCGCCAGCAGCTTGGGACGGGGAAATTTGGACGAGCAGTACTTC.